These 23 T cell receptor beta chains originate from one sample sequenced in a study of T cell responses to AZD1222 COVID-19 vaccine listed by TCRdb under 2021. The time point label for this specimen denotes: baseline before first vaccination. The sample's treatment or condition, from its label and the paper: meningococcal conjugate vaccine given as trial control. The library came from the immunoSEQ multiplex PCR assay. Held by TCRdb, this immuneACCESS table contains in-frame sequences only and omits some clones. Under half of the omission traces to an unresolved V gene where checked; the cause of the rest is unknown. Across this sample there are 100,000 to 150,000 clones, with more than 85% seen only once. 11% of the sample lies in the top ten. The sequencing here drew on peripheral blood, taken on day 0 of MenACWY control vaccination. These receptors originate from an adult in good health.

In its sample, this clone was seen once. The chain recombines TRBV3-1 (or the pseudogene TRBV3-2) with TRBJ1-2, with a possible D match to TRBD1 (5 bases). Germline lookup yields CDR1 LGHDT and CDR2 YNNKEL (reference sequence). The CDR3 is made up of 16 amino acids. V lost 3 bases, J lost 1 base, and 15 bases lay in between. The CDR3 nucleotides read TGTGCCAGCAGCCAGGTTTACTGGGGCTTTAACTATGGCTACACCTTC. This translates into CASSQVYWGFNYGYTF.

This rearrangement joins TRBV4-1 to TRBJ2-2; D may match TRBD1 or TRBD2 (5 bases each). Between the trimmed V and J ends, which lost 1 base and 0 bases, there was a span of 12 bases. In germline, CDR1 is MGHRA, CDR2 YSYEKL. This CDR3 is 17 amino acids long. CDR3 protein: CASSQVGARANTGELFF. The CDR3, as DNA: TGCGCCAGCAGCCAAGTCGGGGCGAGGGCGAACACCGGGGAGCTGTTTTTT.

This chain joins TRBV9 and TRBJ2-3; 12 bases are a match to TRBD2. Unmatched junction bases numbered 8, after V lost 5 bases and J lost 1 base. CDR3 length: 17 amino acids. Per germline, CDR1 SGDLS and CDR2 YYNGEE. The CDR3 sequence is CASSFGTSGSGTDTQYF. DNA for the CDR3: TGTGCCAGCAGTTTCGGGACTAGCGGGTCGGGCACAGATACGCAGTATTTT.

The chain uses TRBV6-1 and TRBJ1-5, with 9 bases identical to TRBD1. Trimming cost V 5 bases and J 1 base; bases outside gene matches: 6. The CDR3 is 16 amino acids. CDR1 is MNHNS, CDR2 SASEGT, per germline. DNA of the CDR3: TGTGCCAGCAGTCAAGGGACAGGGAGGAGCAATCAGCCCCAGCATTTT. It yields the protein CASSQGTGRSNQPQHF.

The chain combines TRBV5-1 with TRBJ2-1, with 12 nucleotides matching TRBD2. This CDR3 contains 15 residues. V lost 5 bases and J lost 5; bases outside the gene matches: 5. Germline values: CDR1 SGHRS, CDR2 YFSETQ. The CDR3 spells CASSQTSGSNNEQFF. CDR3 DNA sequence: TGCGCCAGCAGTCAGACTAGCGGGAGTAACAATGAGCAGTTCTTC.

V and J are TRBV7-3 and TRBJ2-2; the D gene is possibly TRBD2 (5 bases). The ends were cut back, 2 bases at V and 5 bases at J, with 6 bases in the middle. Germline V gene data show CDR1 as SGHTA and CDR2 as FQGTGA. The CDR3 totals 13 residues. The CDR3 here is CASSLEGTGELFF. DNA for the CDR3: TGTGCCAGCAGCTTAGAGGGAACCGGGGAGCTGTTTTTT.

A few counts support this clone. V usage is TRBV27 and J usage is TRBJ1-1, with D unresolved. CDR1 is MNHEY, CDR2 SMNVEV, per germline (reference sequence). Between the trimmed V and J ends, which lost 4 bases and 6 bases, there was a span of 12 bases. The CDR3 is made up of 13 amino acids. The CDR3 loop is CASSSARTAEAFF. CDR3 in DNA: TGTGCCAGCAGTTCCGCGAGGACCGCTGAAGCTTTCTTT.

This clone turned up a few times. This rearrangement joins TRBV12-3 or TRBV12-4 to TRBJ1-1; TRBD1 matches 7 bases. Trimming cost V 5 bases and J 10 bases; bases outside gene matches: 10. CDR3 length: 13 residues. In DNA form, the CDR3 reads TGTGCCAGCAGTCCCACCGACAGACAGGGAGCTTTCTTT. This translates into CASSPTDRQGAFF.

The chain links TRBV5-4 to TRBJ1-2; D possibly corresponds to TRBD1 (5 bases). The CDR3 spans 12 residues. Looked up from germline, CDR1 is SGHNT and CDR2 is YYREEE (reference sequence). Trimming shortened V by 4 bases and J by 3 bases, and 7 bases separated the two germline ends. DNA for the CDR3: TGTGCCAGCAGCACGGGGGACTATGGCTACACCTTC. This sequence encodes CASSTGDYGYTF.

The chain is built from TRBV7-8 and TRBJ2-3, with 9 bases fitting TRBD1. V lost 3 bases to trimming and J lost 4 bases; unmatched junction nucleotides: 8. There are 16 residues in the CDR3. Germline values: CDR1 SGHVS, CDR2 FQNEAQ. The CDR3 nucleotides read TGTGCCAGCAGCTTTACCGGGACAGGGCTCCCAGATACGCAGTATTTT. It specifies CASSFTGTGLPDTQYF.

In its sample, this clone was seen once. V is TRBV5-6 and J is TRBJ1-2; D unresolved. Trimming took 2 bases from V and 4 from J, leaving 9 bases between them. The CDR3 is 13 residues long. Germline CDR1 is SGHDT and CDR2 is YYEEEE. CDR3 sequence reads: CASSFSHFYGYTF. CDR3 in DNA: TGTGCCAGCAGCTTCTCCCATTTCTATGGCTACACCTTC. The full variable domain, its missing parts supplied by reference TRBV5-6 and TRBJ1-2, is DAGVTQSPTHLIKTRGQQVTLRCSPKSGHDTVSWYQQALGQGPQFIFQYYEEEERQRGNFPDRFSGHQFPNYSSELNVNALLLGDSALYLCASSFSHFYGYTFGSGTRLTVV.

J is TRBJ2-3 and V is TRBV11-3, with TRBD2 matching over 16 bases. Germline values: CDR1 SGHNT, CDR2 YENEEA. The V gene end was trimmed by 5 bases and the J gene end by 4 bases; junction bases not matched to a gene: 9. The CDR3 has 18 residues. The CDR3 DNA sequence: TGTGCCAGCAGCATCGGGACTAGCGGGAGGGCCAACGCAGATACGCAGTATTTT. This codes for CASSIGTSGRANADTQYF.

This clone was recorded once. The chain links TRBV7-3 to TRBJ2-1, with a tentative D call TRBD2 (6 bases). The V gene's germline CDR1 is SGHTA and CDR2 FQGTGA. This CDR3 region has 15 residues. V shed 5 bases and J shed 2 bases, with 13 bases lying between them. The CDR3 reads CASSLEGGPYNEQFF. The CDR3 nucleotides read TGTGCCAGCAGCCTTGAAGGAGGGCCCTACAATGAGCAGTTCTTC.

This clone came up once. The chain combines TRBV7-9 with TRBJ2-7; D remains ambiguous. Germline CDR1 SEHNR, CDR2 FQNEAQ (reference sequence). The CDR3 totals 12 residues. Trimming took off 4 bases at V and 4 bases at J, with 8 bases between the two ends. CDR3 nucleotide sequence: TGTGCCAGCAGCTCGATTATTTACGAGCAGTACTTC. Its translation is CASSSIIYEQYF.

This chain connects TRBV10-3 to TRBJ1-1, with D possibly being TRBD1 (6 bases). Germline V gene lookup returns CDR1 ENHRY and CDR2 SYGVKD. V gave up 3 bases and J gave up 0 bases, with 17 bases separating them. The CDR3 covers 17 residues. CDR3 amino acids: CAISDEGGQGLNTEAFF. In DNA, the CDR3 is TGTGCCATCAGTGATGAAGGGGGTCAAGGATTGAACACTGAAGCTTTCTTT.

The rearrangement uses TRBV2 and TRBJ2-2, with 7 nucleotides matching TRBD1. The CDR3 totals 15 residues. V shed 8 bases and J 5 bases; nucleotides not matched to a gene: 11. The V gene's germline CDR1 is SNHLY and CDR2 FYNNEI. The CDR3 DNA reads TGTGCCAGCTGGGGTGGACAGGCACGAACCGGGGAGCTGTTTTTT. Amino acids: CASWGGQARTGELFF.

The V gene is TRBV12-3 or TRBV12-4, the J gene TRBJ2-1; D possibly corresponds to TRBD2 (6 bases). The V and J ends lost 3 bases and 4 bases respectively, with 7 bases between them. The CDR3 runs 13 residues. The CDR3 reads CASSFGGYNEQFF. For the CDR3, the DNA is TGTGCCAGCAGTTTCGGGGGTTACAATGAGCAGTTCTTC.

The chain combines TRBV11-1 with TRBJ2-2; 9 positions agree with TRBD1. The CDR3 totals 15 residues. Per germline, CDR1 SGHAT and CDR2 FQDESV (reference sequence). Trimming at V came to 6 bases and at J to 4 bases, leaving 6 bases not matched to a gene. CDR3 in amino acids: CASSSGTGLTGELFF. CDR3 DNA sequence: TGTGCCAGCAGTTCCGGGACAGGGCTCACCGGGGAGCTGTTTTTT.

V usage is TRBV7-2 and J usage is TRBJ2-1; maybe TRBD1 (5 bases). Trimming stripped 4 bases from V and 5 bases from J, with 15 bases between. The CDR3 runs to 15 residues. Germline CDR1 is SGHTA and CDR2 is FQGNSA. The CDR3 DNA reads TGTGCCAGCAGCTCCGTGGAGCAAGGGGACAATGAGCAGTTCTTC. Translated: CASSSVEQGDNEQFF.

J is TRBJ2-5 and V is TRBV10-3; 8 positions match TRBD2. CDR1 is ENHRY and CDR2 is SYGVKD in the germline V gene. Trimming took 8 bases from V and 4 from J; bases not matched to a gene: 6. The CDR3 covers 13 residues. CDR3 loop: CAIAGLAGETQYF. DNA of the CDR3: TGTGCCATCGCCGGACTAGCTGGAGAGACCCAGTACTTC.

The chain employs TRBV12-3 or TRBV12-4 and TRBJ2-5, with D perhaps matching TRBD1 or TRBD2 (5 bases each). With 7 bases removed from V and 3 bases from J, the gap between germline ends came to 12 bases. This CDR3 contains 13 residues. CDR3 coding DNA: TGTGCCAGCATGGGACGGGCTGAAGAGACCCAGTACTTC. Encoded protein: CASMGRAEETQYF.

The chain joins TRBV6-6 to TRBJ2-2, with D hard to call. Germline V gene lookup returns CDR1 MNHNY and CDR2 SVGAGI (reference sequence). Trimming removed 7 bases from V and 5 bases from J, with 11 bases in between. The CDR3 spans 13 residues. The CDR3 region has the DNA TGTGCCAGCACCCGGACGGAGACCGGGGAGCTGTTTTTT. Residues: CASTRTETGELFF.

This clone was picked up one time. The chain joins TRBV7-3 to TRBJ2-1; 8 nucleotides agree with TRBD2. The V segment lost 1 base and the J segment 9 bases; nucleotides outside the gene matches: 8. Germline CDR1 is SGHTA and CDR2 is FQGTGA. CDR3 length equals 15 residues. CDR3 coding DNA: TGTGCCAGCAGCTTAAATCCAGCGGGAGAGGGTGAGCAGTTCTTC. It is translated as CASSLNPAGEGEQFF.